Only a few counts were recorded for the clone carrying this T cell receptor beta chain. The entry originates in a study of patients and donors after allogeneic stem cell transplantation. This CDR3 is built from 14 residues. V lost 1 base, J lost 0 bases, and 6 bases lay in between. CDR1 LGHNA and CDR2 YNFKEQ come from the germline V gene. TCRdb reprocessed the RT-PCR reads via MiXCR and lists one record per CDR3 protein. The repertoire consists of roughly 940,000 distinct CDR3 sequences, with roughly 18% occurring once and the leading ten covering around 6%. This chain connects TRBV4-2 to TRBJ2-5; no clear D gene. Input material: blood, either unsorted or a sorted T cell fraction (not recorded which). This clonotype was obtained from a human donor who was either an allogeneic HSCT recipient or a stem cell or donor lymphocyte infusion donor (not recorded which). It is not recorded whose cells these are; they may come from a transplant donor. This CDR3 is CASSQGLDQETQYF. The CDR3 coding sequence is TGTGCCAGCAGCCAAGGGCTAGACCAAGAGACCCAGTACTTC.